Below, 13 T cell receptor beta chains from the same sample are listed, as sequenced in a study of blood T cell repertoires in COVID-19. Produced via immunoSEQ multiplex PCR; TCRdb's table is partial and in-frame only. The profile shows 350,000 to 450,000 clones, roughly 89% of them singletons. Sequenced input: PBMCs or T cells enriched from blood (not recorded which). The receptors stem from a woman aged 30 to 39 who had recovered from COVID-19.

A remark on this clone: This sample also contains other DNA sequences that code for the same CDR3. The V and J genes are TRBV2 and TRBJ1-3; tentative D call: TRBD1 (5 bases). Germline CDR1 is SNHLY and CDR2 is FYNNEI. The V gene lost 5 bases and the J gene lost 0 bases, with 11 bases spanning the gap. The CDR3 sequence is 15 residues long. The CDR3 sequence is CASSPDRYSGNTIYF. In DNA form, the CDR3 reads TGTGCCAGCAGTCCAGACAGATACTCTGGAAACACCATATATTTT.

The chain employs TRBV6-4 and TRBJ2-4, with D perhaps TRBD1 (6 bases). Germline-derived CDR1 and CDR2 are MRHNA and SNTAGT. The CDR3 extends over 17 amino acids. Trimming left V 5 bases short and J 2 bases short, with 19 bases between. DNA for the CDR3: TGTGCCAGCAGTCATCACTCCGAGGGGGATCCCAAAAACATTCAGTACTTC. Its protein is CASSHHSEGDPKNIQYF.

The rearrangement joins TRBV11-1 to TRBJ1-5; D might be TRBD1 (6 bases). CDR3 size: 15 residues. V was clipped by 1 base and J by 2 bases, with 9 bases between them. Per germline, CDR1 SGHAT and CDR2 FQDESV (reference sequence). The CDR3 DNA sequence: TGTGCCAGCAGCTTAGGAAGACAGGGCAATCAGCCCCAGCATTTT. It codes for CASSLGRQGNQPQHF.

The chain joins TRBV10-3 to TRBJ2-7; the D gene is possibly TRBD1 (6 bases). The CDR3 runs to 13 residues. Between the trimmed V and J ends, which lost 8 bases and 3 bases, there was a span of 14 bases. Per germline, CDR1 ENHRY and CDR2 SYGVKD. The CDR3 DNA reads as TGTGCCATCGGACCGGACAGCGTCTACGAGCAGTACTTC. This encodes CAIGPDSVYEQYF.

The chain joins TRBV30 to TRBJ1-2; the match to TRBD1 covers 7 bases. This CDR3 comprises 11 residues. V was pared by 7 bases and J by 2 bases, with 1 base of the junction left unmatched. Germline CDR1 reads GTSNPN; CDR2 reads SVGIG (reference sequence). CDR3 residues: CASTGNYGYTF. DNA of the CDR3: TGTGCCTCGACAGGGAACTATGGCTACACCTTC.

The chain is built from TRBV7-9 and TRBJ2-1; a possible D gene is TRBD1 (6 bases). V lost 5 bases, J lost 4 bases, and 18 bases lay in between. The CDR3 has 16 amino acids. Germline loops: CDR1 SEHNR, CDR2 FQNEAQ (reference sequence). CDR3 nucleotide sequence: TGTGCCAGCAGCCGAGTCTCAGGGGTTGGTTACAATGAGCAGTTCTTC. It yields the protein CASSRVSGVGYNEQFF. The whole variable domain, filled in from reference TRBV7-9 and TRBJ2-1, reads DTGVSQNPRHKITKRGQNVTFRCDPISEHNRLYWYRQTLGQGPEFLTYFQNEAQLEKSRLLSDRFSAERPKGSFSTLEIQRTEQGDSAMYLCASSRVSGVGYNEQFFGPGTRLTVL.

The rearrangement joins TRBV3-1 (or the pseudogene TRBV3-2) to TRBJ1-1; D is unresolved. In germline, CDR1 is LGHDT, CDR2 YNNKEL (reference sequence). V lost 0 bases, J lost 1 base, and 6 bases lay in between. The CDR3 runs to 14 residues. The CDR3 DNA reads TGTGCCAGCAGCCAAGAAGAGGAGAACACTGAAGCTTTCTTT. It yields the protein CASSQEEENTEAFF.

This chain joins TRBV19 and TRBJ1-3; 8 nucleotides line up with TRBD1. The V gene's germline CDR1 is LNHDA and CDR2 SQIVND (reference sequence). V shed 5 bases, J shed 2 bases, and the junction held 14 bases outside the gene matches. The CDR3 length is 18 residues. The CDR3 nucleotides read TGTGCCAGTAGTCCTTCTGCTCCCGTGGACAGGGCTGGAAACACCATATATTTT. Translating it yields CASSPSAPVDRAGNTIYF.

The gene calls are TRBV7-8 and TRBJ1-5; possibly TRBD1 for D (5 bases). The V end was cut by 5 bases, the J end by 0 bases, with 17 bases between. The CDR3 is made up of 17 amino acids. CDR1 SGHVS and CDR2 FQNEAQ come from the germline V gene. This CDR3 is CASSPADSGLSNQPQHF. CDR3 bases: TGTGCCAGCAGCCCTGCCGACAGTGGGCTTAGCAATCAGCCCCAGCATTTT.

The chain combines TRBV19 with TRBJ2-2, with TRBD1 identical over 9 bases. Germline lookup yields CDR1 LNHDA and CDR2 SQIVND (reference sequence). The CDR3 has 17 residues. The V gene end was trimmed by 4 bases and the J gene end by 3 bases; junction bases not matched to a gene: 9. CDR3 DNA sequence: TGTGCCAGTAGTACCTTCAGGACAGGGGAAGACACCGGGGAGCTGTTTTTT. Its translation is CASSTFRTGEDTGELFF.

The chain uses TRBV27 and TRBJ2-7; D gene uncertain. Germline V gene sequence: CDR1 MNHEY, CDR2 SMNVEV (reference sequence). The germline V and J ends were trimmed by 0 bases and 0 bases, with 9 bases remaining between them. The CDR3 extends over 15 amino acids. The CDR3 DNA reads as TGTGCCAGCAGTTTATCCGAGACAATCTCCTACGAGCAGTACTTC. This encodes CASSLSETISYEQYF.

The chain carries TRBV9 and TRBJ1-5, with D perhaps matching TRBD1 (5 bases). With 2 bases removed from V and 5 bases from J, the gap between germline ends came to 11 bases. The germline CDR1 and CDR2 sequences are SGDLS and YYNGEE. CDR3 length equals 14 residues. CDR3 bases: TGTGCCAGCAGCGTTCAGGGTGGTGATCAGCCCCAGCATTTT. It translates to CASSVQGGDQPQHF.

The rearrangement uses TRBV7-3 and TRBJ2-1; 13 bases are shared with TRBD2. V shed 5 bases, J shed 7 bases, and the junction held 5 bases outside the gene matches. Germline V gene sequence: CDR1 SGHTA, CDR2 FQGTGA. The CDR3 spans 15 residues. CDR3 in DNA: TGTGCCAGCAGCACCTGGACTAGCGGGAGAAATGAGCAGTTCTTC. This sequence encodes CASSTWTSGRNEQFF.